This note documents a single TCR beta chain sequence. Its matching antigen is unknown. Each CDR3 protein is one row after TCRdb ran MiXCR on the 5' RACE reads. The table records about 730,000 distinct CDR3 sequences, roughly 20% of them present only once. This specimen comes from a study of identical twins. Overall study results and limits: The presence of invariant MAIT and iNKT cells could partly confound analyses of zero-insertion sequences.

Separately, the same data were catalogued under a study of T cells expressing NK-cell markers. From that study: Each TCR beta repertoire originated in sorted T cells that were CD3+CD56+NKG2C+, CD3+CD56+NKG2C- or CD3+CD56-NKG2C+. Of eight sequenced donors, seven were HCMV-seropositive and one HCMV-seronegative.

This receptor was identified in a woman younger than 30 in good health. Input material: PBMCs.

CDR3 residues: CSARLPGGGYNEQFF. DNA of the CDR3: TGCAGTGCGCGCCTTCCCGGGGGGGGCTACAATGAGCAGTTCTTC. The chain joins TRBV20-1 to TRBJ2-1, with TRBD2 matching 8 bases. CDR3 length: 15 amino acids. Per the germline V gene, CDR1 is DFQATT and CDR2 is SNEGSKA (reference sequence). V was pared by 6 bases and J by 3 bases, with 10 bases of the junction left unmatched.